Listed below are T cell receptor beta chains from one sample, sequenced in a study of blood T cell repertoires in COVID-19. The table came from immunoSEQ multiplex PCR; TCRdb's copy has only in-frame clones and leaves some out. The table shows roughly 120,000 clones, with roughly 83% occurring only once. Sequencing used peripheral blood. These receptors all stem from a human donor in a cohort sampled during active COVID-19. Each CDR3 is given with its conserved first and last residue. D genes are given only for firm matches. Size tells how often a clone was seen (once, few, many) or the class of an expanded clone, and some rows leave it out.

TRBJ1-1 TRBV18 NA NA CASSGGGMNTEAFF TGTGCCAGCTCCGGTGGCGGCATGAACACTGAAGCTTTCTTT
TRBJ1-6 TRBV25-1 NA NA CASSDLTSSPLHF TGTGCCAGCAGTGACCTGACAAGTTCACCCCTCCACTTT
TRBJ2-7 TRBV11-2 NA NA CASSLVQGTSNF TGTGCCAGCAGCCTCGTGCAGGGAACGTCGAACTTC
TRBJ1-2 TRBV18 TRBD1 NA CASSPGQGDGYTF TGTGCCAGCTCACCCGGACAGGGAGATGGCTACACCTTC
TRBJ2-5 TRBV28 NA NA CASSRRVETQYF TGTGCCAGCAGCCGCCGGGTGGAGACCCAGTACTTC
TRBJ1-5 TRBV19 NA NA CASNTAYSNQPQHF TGTGCCAGTAATACAGCATATAGCAATCAGCCCCAGCATTTT
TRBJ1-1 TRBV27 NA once CASSPDGTRNTEAFF TGTGCCAGCAGTCCGGACGGGACAAGGAACACTGAAGCTTTCTTT
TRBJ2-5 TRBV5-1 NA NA CASSLGGVQETQYF TGCGCCAGCAGCTTGGGCGGAGTCCAAGAGACCCAGTACTTC
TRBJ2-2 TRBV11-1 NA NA CASSQTRGGGELFF TGTGCCAGCAGCCAAACGCGGGGAGGCGGGGAGCTGTTTTTT
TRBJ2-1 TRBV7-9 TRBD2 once CASSLQLADYNEQFF TGTGCCAGCAGCTTACAGCTAGCGGATTACAATGAGCAGTTCTTC
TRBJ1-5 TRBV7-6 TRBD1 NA CASSLGQGQPQHF TGTGCCAGCAGCTTAGGACAGGGACAGCCCCAGCATTTT
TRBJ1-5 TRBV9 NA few CASSLGRGEDQPQHF TGTGCCAGCAGTTTAGGGAGGGGAGAAGATCAGCCCCAGCATTTT
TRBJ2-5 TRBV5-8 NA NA CASGTKYRFQETQYF TGTGCCAGCGGCACTAAATACAGGTTTCAAGAGACCCAGTACTTC
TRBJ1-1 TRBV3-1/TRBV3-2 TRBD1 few CASSRQGRITEAFF TGTGCCAGCAGCCGACAGGGAAGAATAACTGAAGCTTTCTTT
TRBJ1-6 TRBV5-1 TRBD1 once CASKRDRVLGSPLHF TGCGCCAGCAAACGGGACAGGGTGTTGGGTTCACCCCTCCACTTT
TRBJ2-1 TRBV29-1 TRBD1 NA CSGRTGGTYNEQFF TGCAGCGGGCGGACAGGGGGGACCTACAATGAGCAGTTCTTC
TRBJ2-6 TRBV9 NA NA CASSVGGVAGANVLTF TGTGCCAGCAGCGTAGGGGGGGTAGCTGGGGCCAACGTCCTGACTTTC
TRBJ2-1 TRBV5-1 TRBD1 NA CASRTSRNRGGEQFF TGCGCCAGCAGAACCTCTCGTAACAGGGGCGGTGAGCAGTTCTTC
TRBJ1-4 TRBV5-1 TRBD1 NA CASSSGDRGAEKLFF TGCGCCAGCAGCTCTGGGGACAGGGGTGCTGAAAAACTGTTTTTT
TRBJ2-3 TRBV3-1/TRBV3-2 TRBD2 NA CASSPSPGLAGGTDTQYF TGTGCCAGCAGCCCTTCCCCCGGACTAGCGGGTGGCACAGATACGCAGTATTTT
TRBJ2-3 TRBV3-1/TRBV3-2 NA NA CASSQGFPQGGDTQYF TGTGCCAGCAGCCAAGGTTTCCCGCAGGGTGGAGATACGCAGTATTTT
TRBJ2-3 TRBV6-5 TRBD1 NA CASSYLAGGKDTQYF TGTGCCAGCAGTTACCTCGCAGGGGGCAAAGATACGCAGTATTTT
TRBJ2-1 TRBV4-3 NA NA CASSQDYRATRANEQFF TGCGCCAGCAGCCAAGATTATAGAGCGACGAGAGCTAATGAGCAGTTCTTC
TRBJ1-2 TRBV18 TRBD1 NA CASSSDRDYGYTF TGTGCCAGCTCGTCCGACAGGGACTATGGCTACACCTTC
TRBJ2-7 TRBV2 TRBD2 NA CASTSRWSGTSGHSEQYF TGTGCCAGCACTAGCCGTTGGTCCGGGACTAGCGGCCACAGTGAGCAGTACTTC
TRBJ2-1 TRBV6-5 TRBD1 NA CASSYGTAPYNEQFF TGTGCCAGCAGTTACGGGACAGCGCCCTACAATGAGCAGTTCTTC
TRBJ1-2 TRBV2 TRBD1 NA CASKLTGSLYGYTF TGTGCCAGCAAGTTGACAGGGAGCCTCTATGGCTACACCTTC
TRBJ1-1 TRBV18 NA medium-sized CASSPRSFGGGSTEAFF TGTGCCAGCTCACCTAGGTCCTTCGGCGGGGGATCCACTGAAGCTTTCTTT
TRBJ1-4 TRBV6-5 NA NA CASSFYTGGSEKLFF TGTGCCAGCAGTTTCTACACGGGGGGCTCTGAAAAACTGTTTTTT
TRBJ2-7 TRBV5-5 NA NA CASSRLANEQYF TGTGCCAGCAGCCGGCTAGCAAACGAGCAGTACTTC
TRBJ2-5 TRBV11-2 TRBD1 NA CASSPWDSQETQYF TGTGCCAGCAGCCCCTGGGACAGCCAAGAGACCCAGTACTTC
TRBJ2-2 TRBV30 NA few CAWIAGNTGELFF TGTGCCTGGATCGCCGGGAACACCGGGGAGCTGTTTTTT
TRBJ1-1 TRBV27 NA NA CASSATRHMNTEAFF TGTGCCAGCAGCGCGACGCGGCACATGAACACTGAAGCTTTCTTT
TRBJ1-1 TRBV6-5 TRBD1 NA CASRGTAATEAFF TGTGCCAGCAGGGGGACAGCGGCGACTGAAGCTTTCTTT
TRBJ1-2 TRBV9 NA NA CASSPGSNYGYTF TGTGCCAGCAGCCCCGGTTCTAACTATGGCTACACCTTC
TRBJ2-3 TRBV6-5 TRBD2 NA CASTASGNTDTQYF TGTGCCAGCACAGCTAGCGGTAACACAGATACGCAGTATTTT
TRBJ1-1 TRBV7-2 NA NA CASSRRAGKENTEAFF TGTGCCAGCAGCCGCCGGGCAGGGAAGGAGAACACTGAAGCTTTCTTT
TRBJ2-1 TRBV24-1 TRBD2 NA CATSATSHWEQFF TGTGCCACCAGTGCGACTAGCCACTGGGAGCAGTTCTTC
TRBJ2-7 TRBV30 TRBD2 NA CAWRAGTSGNEQYF TGTGCCTGGAGGGCCGGGACTAGCGGGAACGAGCAGTACTTC
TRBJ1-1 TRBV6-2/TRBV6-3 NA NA CASSYLGAGAFF TGTGCCAGCAGTTACCTGGGGGCAGGAGCTTTCTTT
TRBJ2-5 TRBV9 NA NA CASSVDPVETQYF TGTGCCAGCAGCGTAGATCCAGTCGAGACCCAGTACTTC
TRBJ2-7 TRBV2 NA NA CASTRVAEQYF TGTGCCAGCACGAGGGTAGCCGAGCAGTACTTC
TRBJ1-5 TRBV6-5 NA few CASVTKGMGGQPQHF TGTGCCAGCGTGACAAAGGGGATGGGGGGTCAGCCCCAGCATTTT
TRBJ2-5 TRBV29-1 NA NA CSSRDLEETQYF TGCAGCTCCAGGGATCTCGAAGAGACCCAGTACTTC
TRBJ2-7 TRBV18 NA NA CASSPKTLTVNYEQYF TGTGCCAGCTCACCGAAAACATTGACAGTGAACTACGAGCAGTACTTC
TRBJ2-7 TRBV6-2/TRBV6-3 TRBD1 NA CASSYSTGDVSYEQYF TGTGCCAGCAGTTACTCGACAGGGGATGTATCCTACGAGCAGTACTTC
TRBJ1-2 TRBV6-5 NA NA CASKELPSYGYTF TGTGCCAGCAAGGAGTTACCGAGCTATGGCTACACCTTC
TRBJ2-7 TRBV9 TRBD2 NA CASSNSVAGATYEQYF TGTGCCAGCAGCAATAGTGTAGCGGGAGCTACCTACGAGCAGTACTTC
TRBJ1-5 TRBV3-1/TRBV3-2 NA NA CASSQDHRASNQPQHF TGTGCCAGCAGCCAAGATCACAGGGCGAGCAATCAGCCCCAGCATTTT
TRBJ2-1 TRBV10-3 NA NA CAISESGGGEQFF TGTGCCATCAGTGAGTCAGGGGGGGGTGAGCAGTTCTTC
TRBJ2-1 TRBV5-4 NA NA CASSPGGGSSYNEQFF TGTGCCAGCAGCCCGGGGGGCGGGAGCTCCTACAATGAGCAGTTCTTC
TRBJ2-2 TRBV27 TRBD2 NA CAEALAGGGGELFF TGTGCCGAGGCACTAGCGGGAGGAGGAGGGGAGCTGTTTTTT
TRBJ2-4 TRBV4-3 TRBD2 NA CASSQGLAGNIQYF TGCGCCAGCAGCCAAGGGCTAGCGGGAAACATTCAGTACTTC
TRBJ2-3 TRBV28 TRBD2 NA CASSDSGRGGTDTQYF TGTGCCAGCAGCGATAGCGGGAGAGGCGGCACAGATACGCAGTATTTT
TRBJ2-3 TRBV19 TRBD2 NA CASSNLAGGYDTQYF TGTGCCAGTAGCAACCTAGCGGGAGGGTATGATACGCAGTATTTT